The 12 T cell receptor beta chains listed next were all sequenced from one sample in a study of blood T cell repertoires in COVID-19. Repertoires were generated with immunoSEQ multiplex PCR, while TCRdb's copy carries only in-frame clones and drops some. The sample yields about 380,000 clones, roughly 84% seen once. Specimen: PBMCs or T cells enriched from blood (not recorded which). These receptors were obtained from a woman aged 30 to 39 who had recovered from COVID-19.

The chain is built from TRBV27 and TRBJ2-1; a possible D gene is TRBD1 (5 bases). V gave up 6 bases and J gave up 6 bases, with 15 bases separating them. The CDR3 sequence is 14 residues long. Germline loops: CDR1 MNHEY, CDR2 SMNVEV (reference sequence). The DNA of the CDR3 is TGTGCCAGCAGAGGGGTCGTGTCGGGCAATGAGCAGTTCTTC. Protein: CASRGVVSGNEQFF.

The rearrangement uses TRBV27 and TRBJ1-2; D is unresolved. This CDR3 contains 15 residues. Trimming left V 5 bases short and J 2 bases short, with 15 bases between. CDR1 MNHEY and CDR2 SMNVEV come from the germline V gene (reference sequence). CDR3 coding DNA: TGTGCCAGCAGTCCCAGAAGCGATACCAACTATGGCTACACCTTC. The encoded protein is CASSPRSDTNYGYTF.

The chain carries TRBV20-1 and TRBJ1-2, with D unclear. The V and J ends lost 3 bases and 8 bases respectively, with 19 bases between them. CDR3 length: 14 amino acids. The germline CDR1 and CDR2 sequences are DFQATT and SNEGSKA (reference sequence). The CDR3 sequence is CSASLEKHLLGYTF. The CDR3, as DNA: TGCAGTGCTAGTCTAGAGAAACACCTTTTAGGCTACACCTTC.

The V call is TRBV28, the J call TRBJ1-5, with D hard to call. The V and J ends lost 5 bases and 6 bases respectively, with 20 bases between them. Per the germline V gene, CDR1 is MDHEN and CDR2 is SYDVKM. This CDR3 has 16 amino acids. Here the CDR3 reads CASSAPSTPAGQPQHF. CDR3 bases: TGTGCCAGCAGTGCCCCATCAACACCAGCGGGTCAGCCCCAGCATTTT.

The V and J genes are TRBV11-3 and TRBJ2-7, with D possibly TRBD1 on 6 matching bases. CDR1 is SGHNT, CDR2 YENEEA, per germline. Trimming pared 2 bases from V and 6 bases from J, leaving 8 bases between. The CDR3 length is 12 residues. The CDR3 DNA is TGTGCCAGCAGCTTAACAGGGACCGAGCAGTACTTC. Translated, it gives CASSLTGTEQYF.

The CDR3 spells CASSKGRDNQPQHF. The CDR3 nucleotides are TGTGCCAGTAGTAAGGGCAGGGACAATCAGCCCCAGCATTTT. The V call is TRBV19, the J call TRBJ1-5, with a weak D call TRBD1 (5 bases). The CDR3 totals 14 residues. V lost 4 bases and J lost 3, with 10 bases in between. Looked up from germline, CDR1 is LNHDA and CDR2 is SQIVND (reference sequence). Full variable domain (outside the CDR3, taken from reference TRBV19 and TRBJ1-5): DGGITQSPKYLFRKEGQNVTLSCEQNLNHDAMYWYRQDPGQGLRLIYYSQIVNDFQKGDIAEGYSVSREKKESFPLTVTSAQKNPTAFYLCASSKGRDNQPQHFGDGTRLSIL.

V gene TRBV18 combines with J gene TRBJ1-1; TRBD1 matches at 10 bases. Unmatched junction bases numbered 2, after V lost 0 bases and J lost 7 bases. Germline V lookup: CDR1 KGHSH, CDR2 LQKENI. The CDR3 contains 14 residues. This chain's CDR3 is CASSPPGQGDEAFF. The CDR3 coding sequence is TGTGCCAGCTCACCACCAGGACAGGGGGATGAAGCTTTCTTT.

V gene TRBV10-3 combines with J gene TRBJ2-5; the match to TRBD2 covers 12 bases. Losses at the gene ends were 6 bases for V and 2 bases for J; bases not matched to a gene: 10. This CDR3 is 17 amino acids long. Germline assignment: CDR1 ENHRY and CDR2 SYGVKD. Here the CDR3 reads CAIRETSGGSQQETQYF. In nucleotides, the CDR3 is TGTGCCATCAGAGAGACTAGCGGGGGTTCTCAACAAGAGACCCAGTACTTC.

The chain links TRBV12-5 to TRBJ1-2, with D possibly matching TRBD1 (6 bases). This CDR3 region has 15 residues. Trimming left V 5 bases short and J 1 base short, with 14 bases between. Germline CDR1 LGHNT, CDR2 FRNRAP. For the CDR3, the DNA is TGTGCTAGTGGTCCCCCCATGGACAGTAACTATGGCTACACCTTC. As protein: CASGPPMDSNYGYTF.

CDR3 nucleotides: TGTGCCAGCAGCTTACCGGGACAGCCCTACGAGCAGTACTTC. Its translation is CASSLPGQPYEQYF. This chain connects TRBV7-8 to TRBJ2-7; 7 bases fit TRBD1. The ends lost 2 bases at V and 2 bases at J; junction bases unmatched: 3. The CDR3 loop spans 14 amino acids. Germline V gene sequence: CDR1 SGHVS, CDR2 FQNEAQ.

The chain joins TRBV6-5 to TRBJ2-3; D might be TRBD2 (6 bases). CDR3 length: 14 residues. V lost 2 bases, J lost 4 bases, and 10 bases lay in between. Germline CDR1 MNHEY, CDR2 SVGAGI. CDR3 protein: CASSYGGSPDTQYF. Here the CDR3 DNA reads TGTGCCAGCAGTTACGGGGGGTCCCCAGATACGCAGTATTTT.

The chain couples TRBV19 to TRBJ2-1; 8 bases align to TRBD2. CDR1 and CDR2 from the germline V gene are LNHDA and SQIVND (reference sequence). Trimming removed 3 bases from V and 8 bases from J; junction bases left unmatched: 9. The CDR3 length is 15 residues. The CDR3 DNA follows: TGTGCCAGTAGTATTGCCAGCGGGAGTATATATGAGCAGTTCTTC. Protein product: CASSIASGSIYEQFF.